Each of the 4 T cell receptor beta chains below was sequenced from the same sample in a study of response to subunit inactivated influenza vaccine. TCRdb reprocessed the RT-PCR reads with MiXCR, giving one entry per CDR3 protein. Seen here are around 710,000 distinct CDR3 sequences, over 11% observed once, and the top ten hold around 7%. Sequenced material: PBMCs from blood, taken less than 15 days before vaccination. These receptors originate from a man between 45 and 60 years old who received an inactivated influenza vaccine.

To note about this clonotype: A clone one base away is much larger, so this may be a read error. The chain has TRBV6-5 and TRBJ2-3; no definite D call. This CDR3 spans 14 amino acids. The germline V gene encodes CDR1 MNHEY and CDR2 SVGAGI. The CDR3 reads CASSYSVDTDMQYF. CDR3 DNA: TGTGCCAGCAGTTACTCGGTAGACACAGATATGCAGTATTTT.

A few counts support this clonotype. This rearrangement joins TRBV20-1 to TRBJ2-7; 11 bases are shared with TRBD1. Germline CDR1 reads DFQATT; CDR2 reads SNEGSKA (reference sequence). Trimming at V came to 5 bases and at J to 3 bases, leaving 3 bases not matched to a gene. The CDR3 covers 13 residues. CDR3 nucleotide sequence: TGCAGTGCTTCCGGGACAGGGGGCTACGAGCAGTACTTC. It translates to CSASGTGGYEQYF.

Of note for this clonotype: The junction departs from germline at one end; a sequencing error may be responsible. This rearrangement joins TRBV30 to TRBJ2-5; TRBD2 might be the D (6 bases). The CDR3 extends over 14 amino acids. Germline CDR1 and CDR2: GTSNPN and SVGIG (reference sequence). The CDR3 loop is CAGRSEGDGETQYF. The CDR3 nucleotides are TGTGCCGGGAGGTCCGAGGGTGACGGGGAGACCCAGTACTTC.

This chain joins TRBV20-1 and TRBJ2-2; D assignment may be TRBD1 or TRBD2 (7 bases each). With 3 bases removed from V and 6 bases from J, the gap between germline ends came to 23 bases. The CDR3 runs to 17 residues. CDR1 and CDR2 from the germline V gene are DFQATT and SNEGSKA (reference sequence). The CDR3 region has the DNA TGCAGTGCTAGCTCGGGGGGAGGGGGCGCGAGTCCCGGGGAGCTGTTTTTT. Translated, it gives CSASSGGGGASPGELFF.